This TCR beta chain was found in a study of PD-1 blockade in classical Hodgkin lymphoma. Using immunoSEQ multiplex PCR, the repertoire was profiled, and TCRdb retains in-frame clones only, with some absent. This table holds tens of thousands of clones, roughly 89% found once. Study conclusions and caveats: When set against healthy donors, newly diagnosed patients were reported to show lower baseline TCR diversity.

With regard to this clone: The antigen remains unidentified.

Germline CDR1 SEHNR, CDR2 FQNEAQ (reference sequence). The ends were cut back, 5 bases at V and 13 bases at J, with 24 bases in the middle. The CDR3 is 14 residues long. All trial patients relapsed after autologous stem cell transplantation. The chain links TRBV7-9 to TRBJ2-7; tentative D call: TRBD1 (6 bases). The clonotype was recovered from a human donor with classical Hodgkin lymphoma. The source material was peripheral blood mononuclear cells (PBMCs), sampled before the second cycle of nivolumab. The CDR3 nucleotides are TGTGCCAGCAGCGTAGGTGGGGGCCAGGGTAGCCTCTACTTC. It translates to CASSVGGGQGSLYF.